The 4 T cell receptor beta chains presented below share a single source sample, sequenced in a study of human T cells and chemical hapten exposure. TCRdb recomputed calls from the RACE reads with MiXCR, one row per CDR3 protein. The table has 190,000 or so distinct CDR3 sequences, around 30% seen once; the top ten hold 2.5% to 3.5%. Noted time point: pre-sensitization, week 0. Stated treatment: therapeutic diphenylcyclopropenone sensitization with weekly scalp DPC. Sequenced material: whole blood, taken in connection with sensitization to the hapten diphenylcyclopropenone (DPC). These receptors were obtained from a woman in her 30s with alopecia areata. Some clones in this sample may be carry-over from other donors' samples.

CDR3 region: CSARDIGGGQETQYF. CDR3 DNA: TGCAGTGCTAGAGATATCGGGGGAGGCCAAGAGACCCAGTACTTC. The V and J genes are TRBV20-1 and TRBJ2-5, with a tentative D call TRBD2 (6 bases). The CDR3 has 15 amino acids. V dropped 0 bases and J dropped 1 base, with 12 bases sitting between them. Germline values: CDR1 DFQATT, CDR2 SNEGSKA (reference sequence).

The rearrangement joins TRBV20-1 to TRBJ2-7; perhaps TRBD1 as D (6 bases). V lost 6 bases to trimming and J lost 4 bases, with 16 bases between them. Per the germline V gene, CDR1 is DFQATT and CDR2 is SNEGSKA (reference sequence). The CDR3 totals 13 residues. CDR3 protein: CSASRDKFYEQYF. The CDR3 DNA follows: TGCAGTGCGTCCCGGGACAAATTTTACGAGCAGTACTTC.

In its sample, this clonotype was seen a few times. The chain has TRBV28 and TRBJ2-1, with D possibly being TRBD1 (5 bases). The CDR3 covers 17 residues. In germline, CDR1 is MDHEN, CDR2 SYDVKM. V was clipped by 7 bases and J by 8 bases, with 27 bases between them. CDR3 amino acids: CASTQLAGISARDEQFF. The CDR3 DNA sequence: TGTGCCAGCACTCAACTCGCAGGGATATCGGCACGGGATGAGCAGTTCTTC. The variable domain in full, with the rest retrieved from reference TRBV28 and TRBJ2-1, is DVKVTQSSRYLVKRTGEKVFLECVQDMDHENMFWYRQDPGLGLRLIYFSYDVKMKEKGDIPEGYSVSREKKERFSLILESASTNQTSMYLCASTQLAGISARDEQFFGPGTRLTVL.

This clonotype was counted only a few times. DNA of the CDR3: TGTGCCAGCACGCGACTAGCAGAGACCCAGTACTTC. Translated: CASTRLAETQYF. This chain connects TRBV7-2 to TRBJ2-5; 7 bases line up with TRBD2. The germline gives CDR1 SGHTA, CDR2 FQGNSA. V lost 7 bases and J lost 4; bases outside the gene matches: 3. This CDR3 contains 12 residues.